This T cell receptor beta chain came from a study of shared clonotypes between healthy human individuals. Findings and limits, study-wide: As a rule, naive subsets had a larger estimated richness than memory subsets.

On this clone itself: The antigen is undetermined.

It was CD45RO-negative cells, positively selected for CCR7, that made up naive CD8 cells, with terminally differentiated effector memory CD45RA+ cells excluded. Clones were read by immunoSEQ multiplex PCR, and TCRdb kept only the in-frame ones, dropping some. The table records roughly 570,000 clones, about 98% of them present only once. The length of the CDR3 is 15 residues. V lost 10 bases to trimming and J lost 7 bases, with 22 bases between them. The germline CDR1 and CDR2 sequences are LNHDA and SQIVND (reference sequence). The specimen sequenced was naive CD8+ T cells sorted from blood. The rearrangement uses TRBV19 and TRBJ2-2, with TRBD2 as a possible D gene (5 bases). This TCR derives from a man aged 30 to 39 in good health. CDR3 residues: CANPWRAGLHGELFF. CDR3 sequence (DNA): TGTGCCAACCCCTGGCGGGCCGGATTACACGGGGAGCTGTTTTTT.